These 24 T cell receptor beta chains were sequenced from one sample in a study of cytomegalovirus exposure and HLA in healthy donors. The PCR employed 60 Vbeta primers together with 13 Jbeta primers. Sequencing used immunoSEQ multiplex PCR; TCRdb keeps in-frame clones, though not all of them. The repertoire has more than 80,000 clones, about 71% of them found once; the top ten carry roughly 0.79%. The sequencing sample was made of PBMCs. These receptors came from a boy between 5 and 17 years old in good health and CMV-seronegative.

The chain employs TRBV11-2 and TRBJ2-1; possible D gene TRBD2, 6 bases. The CDR3 has 12 amino acids. The germline V and J ends were trimmed by 5 bases and 4 bases, with 6 bases remaining between them. Germline V gene data show CDR1 as SGHAT and CDR2 as FQNNGV. The DNA of the CDR3 is TGTGCCAGCAGCCGGGAGTACAATGAGCAGTTCTTC. This gives the protein CASSREYNEQFF.

This clone came up once. This chain joins TRBV2 and TRBJ2-7; 10 bases fit TRBD2. The germline V gene encodes CDR1 SNHLY and CDR2 FYNNEI. V trimming: 1 base; J trimming: 6 bases; junction bases outside the gene matches: 6. This CDR3 has 15 amino acids. DNA for the CDR3: TGTGCCAGCAGTGAAGTTAAGCGGGAGGGTACCGAGCAGTACTTC. It codes for CASSEVKREGTEQYF.

The genes are TRBV6-1 and TRBJ2-3; a possible D gene is TRBD2 (5 bases). CDR3 length equals 14 residues. The germline gives CDR1 MNHNS, CDR2 SASEGT. V lost 7 bases and J 0 bases, leaving 11 bases between the germline ends. This chain's CDR3 is CASKRFASTDTQYF. The DNA for the CDR3 is TGTGCCAGCAAGCGGTTCGCTAGCACAGATACGCAGTATTTT.

The V call is TRBV15, the J call TRBJ1-2; D is ambiguous. Between the trimmed V and J ends, which lost 1 base and 7 bases, there was a span of 13 bases. The CDR3 loop spans 14 amino acids. The germline V gene encodes CDR1 LNHNV and CDR2 YYDKDF (reference sequence). CDR3 loop: CATSRVFGGSGYTF. The CDR3 nucleotides read TGTGCCACCAGCAGAGTCTTTGGAGGGTCTGGCTACACCTTC.

The DNA of the CDR3 is TGCAGCGTTGAAGGCATAAGGGGCGAAAAACTGTTTTTT. This translates into CSVEGIRGEKLFF. V and J are TRBV29-1 and TRBJ1-4; D may be TRBD1 (5 bases). This CDR3 spans 13 amino acids. Trimming stripped 1 base from V and 8 bases from J, with 11 bases between. Germline V gives CDR1 SQVTM, CDR2 ANQGSEA. Looking up the rest from reference TRBV29-1 and TRBJ1-4 gives the full variable domain: SAVISQKPSRDICQRGTSLTIQCQVDSQVTMMFWYRQQPGQSLTLIATANQGSEATYESGFVIDKFPISRPNLTFSTLTVSNMSPEDSSIYLCSVEGIRGEKLFFGSGTQLSVL.

The V gene is TRBV4-3, the J gene TRBJ1-2, with D maybe TRBD1 (5 bases). The V and J ends lost 0 bases and 6 bases respectively, with 11 bases between them. This CDR3 region has 14 residues. Germline CDR1 reads LGHNA; CDR2 reads YSLEER. The CDR3 DNA reads as TGCGCCAGCAGCCAAGATGGGGGGTTCGATGGCTACACCTTC. Translating gives CASSQDGGFDGYTF.

V gene TRBV4-1 combines with J gene TRBJ2-7, with 14 bases lining up with TRBD2. The CDR3 covers 17 residues. Germline V gene lookup returns CDR1 MGHRA and CDR2 YSYEKL. The V and J ends lost 4 bases and 3 bases, in that order; junction bases with no gene match: 8. As DNA, the CDR3 is TGCGCCAGCAGCCCCCTCGGGACTAGCGGGAGTCGCTACGAGCAGTACTTC. It codes for CASSPLGTSGSRYEQYF.

The CDR3 loop reads CASSQTGVRADTQYF. The CDR3 coding sequence is TGCGCCAGCAGCCAGACAGGGGTTCGAGCAGATACGCAGTATTTT. The chain joins TRBV4-1 to TRBJ2-3; 8 bases are shared with TRBD1. The germline V gene encodes CDR1 MGHRA and CDR2 YSYEKL. The CDR3 is 15 residues long. V was clipped by 3 bases and J by 4 bases; unmatched bases: 6.

The gene calls are TRBV6-5 and TRBJ1-6; 10 bases fit TRBD1. The CDR3 is 15 residues long. V lost 5 bases, J lost 7 bases, and 5 bases stayed unmatched. The germline V gene has CDR1 MNHEY and CDR2 SVGAGI. The CDR3 is CASSRQGAKNSPLHF. CDR3 in DNA: TGTGCCAGCAGTCGACAGGGGGCCAAAAATTCACCCCTCCACTTT.

This clone was counted a few times. The chain uses TRBV28 and TRBJ2-2; possible D gene TRBD1, 6 bases. Germline CDR1 is MDHEN and CDR2 is SYDVKM. The CDR3 is 16 amino acids. Deletions cut 5 bases from V and 1 base from J, with 14 bases between. The CDR3 region is CASSPSGHKNTGELFF. Written as DNA, the CDR3 is TGTGCCAGCAGTCCCTCGGGACACAAGAACACCGGGGAGCTGTTTTTT.

J is TRBJ2-7 and V is TRBV7-2; 9 nucleotides align to TRBD2. There are 16 residues in the CDR3. V dropped 1 base and J dropped 5; count of bases not matched to a gene: 9. CDR1 and CDR2 (germline): SGHTA, FQGNSA. The DNA for the CDR3 is TGTGCCAGCAGCTTAGGTGGCAGCGGGGGGATAAACGAGCAGTACTTC. Translated, it gives CASSLGGSGGINEQYF.

The chain links TRBV18 to TRBJ2-7; a possible D gene is TRBD1 (8 bases). CDR1 is KGHSH and CDR2 is LQKENI in the germline V gene. V lost 5 bases and J lost 3, with 14 bases in between. This CDR3 contains 14 residues. The CDR3 protein is CASSSTGEGYEQYF. CDR3 bases: TGTGCCAGCTCATCGACAGGGGAGGGCTACGAGCAGTACTTC.

This rearrangement joins TRBV7-2 to TRBJ2-1; TRBD2 matches 12 bases. The ends lost 7 bases at V and 4 bases at J; junction bases unmatched: 8. Germline CDR1 is SGHTA and CDR2 is FQGNSA. The CDR3 is 16 residues long. The CDR3 spells CASTPLAGGQYNEQFF. The CDR3 region has the DNA TGTGCCAGCACTCCACTAGCGGGGGGCCAGTACAATGAGCAGTTCTTC.

V and J are TRBV18 and TRBJ2-2; D is undetermined. This CDR3 spans 15 amino acids. V lost 0 bases, J lost 0 bases, and 5 bases lay in between. Per germline, CDR1 KGHSH and CDR2 LQKENI. As DNA, the CDR3 is TGTGCCAGCTCACCACCCACTGCGAACACCGGGGAGCTGTTTTTT. Its translation: CASSPPTANTGELFF.

The gene calls are TRBV5-6 and TRBJ2-5; no firm D call. The V end was cut by 4 bases, the J end by 5 bases, with 12 bases between. The CDR3 has 13 amino acids. Germline lookup yields CDR1 SGHDT and CDR2 YYEEEE. The CDR3 sequence is CASSARVTETQYF. The CDR3 nucleotides read TGTGCCAGCAGCGCACGGGTTACGGAGACCCAGTACTTC.

The table lists this clone with a few counts. The chain employs TRBV2 and TRBJ1-3; a weak D match, TRBD1 (5 bases). The CDR3 is 15 amino acids. The germline CDR1 and CDR2 sequences are SNHLY and FYNNEI. V was cut by 6 bases and J by 4 bases, with 16 bases left in between. The CDR3 reads CASRVIGGYGNTIYF. CDR3 coding DNA: TGTGCCAGCAGGGTCATTGGGGGGTACGGAAACACCATATATTTT.

The chain employs TRBV5-6 and TRBJ1-5, with a tentative D call TRBD1 (6 bases). Germline values: CDR1 SGHDT, CDR2 YYEEEE. Trimming removed 3 bases at V and 0 bases at J, with 22 bases between. The CDR3 consists of 19 residues. DNA of the CDR3: TGTGCCAGCAGCTCGAGGCCCGGGACAACCACTTATAGCAATCAGCCCCAGCATTTT. It codes for CASSSRPGTTTYSNQPQHF.

The CDR3 is CASNPGLAGGLAKNIQYF. The CDR3, as DNA: TGCGCCAGCAACCCGGGACTAGCGGGAGGGCTAGCCAAAAACATTCAGTACTTC. The rearrangement joins TRBV10-1 to TRBJ2-4; TRBD2 matches 16 bases. CDR1 WNHNN and CDR2 SYGVQD come from the germline V gene (reference sequence). V lost 7 bases, J lost 0 bases, and 6 bases stayed unmatched. CDR3 length: 18 residues.

The chain couples TRBV7-9 to TRBJ2-7; D is ambiguous. The CDR3 is made up of 12 amino acids. Germline V gene data show CDR1 as SEHNR and CDR2 as FQNEAQ (reference sequence). Trimming removed 2 bases at V and 7 bases at J, with 9 bases between. CDR3 coding DNA: TGTGCCAGCAGCTTATCTGGCTGGGAGCAGTACTTC. The encoded protein is CASSLSGWEQYF.

This clone came up once. The same CDR3 can be traced to other DNA sequences in this sample. The V and J genes are TRBV18 and TRBJ1-1; tentatively, D is TRBD1 (5 bases). V was cut by 3 bases and J by 5 bases, with 10 bases left in between. Germline V gene data show CDR1 as KGHSH and CDR2 as LQKENI. The CDR3 runs to 13 residues. CDR3 sequence: CASSPQGNTEAFF. CDR3 in DNA: TGTGCCAGCTCACCTCAGGGTAATACTGAAGCTTTCTTT.

The chain uses TRBV9 and TRBJ2-7, with 10 bases matching TRBD2. The V segment lost 4 bases and the J segment 3 bases; nucleotides outside the gene matches: 4. This CDR3 has 14 amino acids. The germline V gene encodes CDR1 SGDLS and CDR2 YYNGEE. The CDR3 DNA reads TGTGCCAGCAGCATCCTAGCGGGAGACTACGAGCAGTACTTC. Protein sequence: CASSILAGDYEQYF.

V and J are TRBV6-5 and TRBJ2-3; no clear D. V was shortened by 2 bases and J by 4 bases, with 7 bases between the two germline ends. The CDR3 length is 13 residues. Looked up from germline, CDR1 is MNHEY and CDR2 is SVGAGI. The DNA for the CDR3 is TGTGCCAGCAGTTACGGTCGGGCAGATACGCAGTATTTT. Translated: CASSYGRADTQYF.

This chain joins TRBV30 and TRBJ1-5, with TRBD1 as a possible D gene (6 bases). This CDR3 is built from 15 residues. Germline V gene data show CDR1 as GTSNPN and CDR2 as SVGIG (reference sequence). V lost 1 base to trimming and J lost 5 bases, with 15 bases between them. The CDR3: CAWSADSYLDQPQHF. CDR3 nucleotide sequence: TGTGCCTGGAGTGCGGACAGCTACTTAGATCAGCCCCAGCATTTT.

Written as DNA, the CDR3 is TGTGCCATCAGTTCCAGCGAGTCCGGGGAGCTGTTTTTT. Protein sequence: CAISSSESGELFF. The genes are TRBV10-3 and TRBJ2-2; D gene ambiguous. V lost 5 bases and J lost 6, with 10 bases in between. CDR1 and CDR2 (germline): ENHRY, SYGVKD. This CDR3 is built from 13 residues.